This passage covers 6 T cell receptor beta chains from one sample sequenced in a study of T cells in Graves' hyperthyroidism and ophthalmopathy. It was RNA transcripts that yielded the amplified TCR beta CDR3 regions. An initial round of RT-PCR targeting the TCR CDR3 relied on the HTBI primer set. TCRdb analysed the multiplex PCR reads with MiXCR anew, one entry per CDR3 protein. The sample lists fewer than 650,000 distinct CDR3 sequences; roughly 14% were seen once. Sequencing was performed on blood. The receptors originated from a woman aged 40 to 50 with Graves' ophthalmopathy.

This clonotype came up many times. The chain links TRBV19 to TRBJ2-7; D call uncertain. Trimming took 3 bases from V and 3 from J, leaving 9 bases between them. CDR3 size: 13 residues. Germline-derived CDR1 and CDR2 are LNHDA and SQIVND (reference sequence). This chain's CDR3 is CASSIGEFYEQYF. CDR3 in DNA: TGTGCCAGTAGTATTGGTGAGTTCTACGAGCAGTACTTC.

This clonotype was seen repeatedly, ten times or more. CDR3 coding DNA: TGCAGTGCTAGACTAGCGGGGCGGATTTCCTACGAGCAGTACTTC. It is translated as CSARLAGRISYEQYF. The chain links TRBV20-1 to TRBJ2-7; 9 bases match TRBD2. V lost 2 bases to trimming and J lost 1 base; unmatched junction nucleotides: 6. This CDR3 has 15 residues. CDR1 and CDR2 from the germline V gene are DFQATT and SNEGSKA (reference sequence).

This clonotype has a handful of counts. The CDR3 sequence: CASSLDRGFNQPQHF. The CDR3 nucleotides read TGTGCCAGCAGCTTGGACAGGGGCTTCAATCAGCCCCAGCATTTT. The chain recombines TRBV28 with TRBJ1-5, with 9 nucleotides matching TRBD1. CDR1 MDHEN and CDR2 SYDVKM come from the germline V gene. The CDR3 has 15 amino acids. Trimming cost V 6 bases and J 3 bases; bases outside gene matches: 6.

V is TRBV20-1 and J is TRBJ2-7; 7 bases align to TRBD1. The CDR3 is 14 amino acids. V dropped 3 bases and J dropped 0; count of bases not matched to a gene: 5. Germline CDR1 is DFQATT and CDR2 is SNEGSKA (reference sequence). Written as DNA, the CDR3 is TGCAGTGCTAGTACCGGGACAGCCTCCTACGAGCAGTACTTC. Translating it yields CSASTGTASYEQYF.

This clonotype has a count of ten or more. The genes are TRBV20-1 and TRBJ1-5; D not resolved. The V gene's germline CDR1 is DFQATT and CDR2 SNEGSKA (reference sequence). CDR3 size: 15 residues. V was shortened by 0 bases and J by 0 bases, with 9 bases between the two germline ends. DNA for the CDR3: TGCAGTGCTAGAGATACGGAGTATAGCAATCAGCCCCAGCATTTT. Encoded protein: CSARDTEYSNQPQHF.

This clonotype was counted many times. The V gene is TRBV6-2 or TRBV6-3, the J gene TRBJ2-5; D is perhaps TRBD1 or TRBD2 (5 bases each). CDR1 MNHEY and CDR2 SVGEGT come from the germline V gene. The CDR3 is 14 residues long. The germline V and J ends were trimmed by 4 bases and 2 bases, with 11 bases remaining between them. In DNA, the CDR3 is TGTGCCAGCAGTTTCCGGGACCTTCAAGAGACCCAGTACTTC. This translates into CASSFRDLQETQYF.